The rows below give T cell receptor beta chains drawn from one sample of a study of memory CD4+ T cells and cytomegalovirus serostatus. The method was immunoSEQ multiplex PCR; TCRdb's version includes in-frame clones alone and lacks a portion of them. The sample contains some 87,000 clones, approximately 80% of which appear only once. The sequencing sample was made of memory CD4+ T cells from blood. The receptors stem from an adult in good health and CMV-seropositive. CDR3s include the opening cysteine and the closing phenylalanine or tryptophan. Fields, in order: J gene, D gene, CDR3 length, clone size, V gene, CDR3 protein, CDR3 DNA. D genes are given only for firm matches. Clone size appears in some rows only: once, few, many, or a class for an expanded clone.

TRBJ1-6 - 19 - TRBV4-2 CASSQDLDRGGRVNSPLHF TGTGCCAGCAGCCAAGATTTAGATCGAGGGGGAAGGGTAAATTCACCCCTCCACTTT
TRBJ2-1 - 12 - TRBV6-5 CASRSSYNEQFF TGTGCCAGCAGGAGCTCCTACAATGAGCAGTTCTTC
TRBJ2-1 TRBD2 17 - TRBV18 CASSPRGLAGGQNEQFF TGTGCCAGCTCACCACGGGGACTAGCGGGAGGTCAGAATGAGCAGTTCTTC
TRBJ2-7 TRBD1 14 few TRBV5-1 CASSFSGGVYEQYF TGCGCCAGCAGCTTTTCAGGGGGCGTATACGAGCAGTACTTC
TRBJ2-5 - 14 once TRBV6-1 CASSERSGKETQYF TGTGCCAGCAGTGAAAGGTCAGGGAAGGAGACCCAGTACTTC
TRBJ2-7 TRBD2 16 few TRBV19 CASSIEIAGVGYEQYF TGTGCCAGTAGTATTGAAATAGCGGGAGTTGGGTACGAGCAGTACTTC
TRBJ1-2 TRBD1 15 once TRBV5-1 CASSVTGGYDYGYTF TGCGCCAGCAGCGTGACAGGGGGCTATGACTATGGCTACACCTTC
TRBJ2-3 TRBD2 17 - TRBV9 CASSDQLAVASGDTQYF TGTGCCAGCAGTGACCAACTAGCGGTAGCTTCAGGAGATACGCAGTATTTT
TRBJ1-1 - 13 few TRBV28 CASTPVLNTEAFF TGTGCCAGCACTCCGGTCCTGAACACTGAAGCTTTCTTT
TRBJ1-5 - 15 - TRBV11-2 CASSLDAGGNQPQHF TGTGCCAGCAGCTTAGATGCAGGGGGCAATCAGCCCCAGCATTTT
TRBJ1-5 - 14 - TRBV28 CASSGFAGNQPQHF TGTGCCAGCAGTGGGTTCGCGGGCAATCAGCCCCAGCATTTT
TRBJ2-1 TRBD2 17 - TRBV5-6 CASSFPRRVAGTGEQFF TGTGCCAGCAGCTTCCCCCGGAGGGTAGCGGGAACCGGTGAGCAGTTCTTC